Following are 30 T cell receptor beta chains from one sample sequenced in a study of blood T cell repertoires in COVID-19. Produced via immunoSEQ multiplex PCR; TCRdb's table is partial and in-frame only. The sample has some 150,000 clones, 84% seen once; the top ten hold 7.5% to 8%. The specimen was peripheral blood. The receptor source for this set is a man between 40 and 49 years old who had recovered from COVID-19.

The chain couples TRBV5-4 to TRBJ2-1; TRBD1 matches 7 bases. The length of the CDR3 is 11 residues. The germline V gene encodes CDR1 SGHNT and CDR2 YYREEE (reference sequence). V lost 6 bases and J lost 7; bases outside the gene matches: 1. The CDR3 region has the DNA TGTGCCAGCAAGGGGGCTAATGAGCAGTTCTTC. As protein: CASKGANEQFF.

The genes are TRBV11-3 and TRBJ2-5, with a possible D match to TRBD2 (6 bases). With 6 bases removed from V and 2 bases from J, the gap between germline ends came to 13 bases. Germline lookup yields CDR1 SGHNT and CDR2 YENEEA. The CDR3 is 14 amino acids. CDR3 region: CASSLIGGQETQYF. CDR3 DNA: TGTGCCAGCAGTCTCATTGGAGGGCAAGAGACCCAGTACTTC.

The chain carries TRBV7-2 and TRBJ2-1; D is unclear. Looked up from germline, CDR1 is SGHTA and CDR2 is FQGNSA. This CDR3 is built from 13 residues. V was clipped by 2 bases and J by 9 bases, with 11 bases between them. The CDR3 is CASSLFSLAEQFF. The DNA for the CDR3 is TGTGCCAGCAGCTTATTTAGCTTAGCTGAGCAGTTCTTC.

The chain uses TRBV27 and TRBJ1-5, with D perhaps TRBD1 (6 bases). Trimming removed 11 bases from V and 3 bases from J, with 11 bases in between. CDR3 length: 12 residues. Per germline, CDR1 MNHEY and CDR2 SMNVEV (reference sequence). The CDR3 region is CAAGGPNQPQHF. DNA for the CDR3: TGTGCCGCCGGGGGGCCCAATCAGCCCCAGCATTTT.

The chain links TRBV7-9 to TRBJ2-4; 12 bases fit TRBD1. The V gene's germline CDR1 is SEHNR and CDR2 FQNEAQ (reference sequence). The junction had 5 bases not matched to a gene; V was cut back by 5 bases and J by 6 bases. The CDR3 extends over 15 amino acids. CDR3 in amino acids: CASSAGTGGGNIQYF. For the CDR3, the DNA is TGTGCCAGCAGCGCCGGGACAGGGGGCGGAAACATTCAGTACTTC.

In the case of this clone: This CDR3 is also generated by other DNA sequences in the sample. The CDR3 DNA reads TGTGCCAGCAGCTTGAGTGAAGAGACCCAGTACTTC. Amino acid sequence: CASSLSEETQYF. The V call is TRBV7-6, the J call TRBJ2-5; D unclear. This CDR3 is 12 amino acids long. Trimming cost V 3 bases and J 3 bases, with 5 bases left between them. Germline CDR1 is SGHVS and CDR2 is FNYEAQ.

The genes are TRBV9 and TRBJ2-3; D might be TRBD2 (6 bases). This CDR3 comprises 12 residues. The germline CDR1 and CDR2 sequences are SGDLS and YYNGEE. Trimming cost V 2 bases and J 5 bases, with 6 bases left between them. CDR3 coding DNA: TGTGCCAGCAGCGTGGAGGGAGATACGCAGTATTTT. As protein: CASSVEGDTQYF.

This clone was seen only once. This chain uses TRBV2 with TRBJ2-2, with 9 bases aligning to TRBD2. Trimming took 5 bases from V and 0 from J; bases not matched to a gene: 1. Germline V lookup: CDR1 SNHLY, CDR2 FYNNEI. The CDR3 runs to 15 residues. The CDR3 sequence: CASSSGGPNTGELFF. CDR3 DNA sequence: TGTGCCAGCAGTAGCGGGGGGCCGAACACCGGGGAGCTGTTTTTT.

The chain couples TRBV2 to TRBJ2-1; 9 bases agree with TRBD1. Unmatched junction bases numbered 13, after V lost 8 bases and J lost 5 bases. The CDR3 spans 16 residues. Germline CDR1 reads SNHLY; CDR2 reads FYNNEI. CDR3 DNA sequence: TGTGCCAGCGGACGGATACGGGACAGGGACAACAATGAGCAGTTCTTC. It encodes CASGRIRDRDNNEQFF.

The chain employs TRBV6-2 or TRBV6-3 and TRBJ2-3, with D unresolved. The V end was cut by 6 bases, the J end by 0 bases, with 19 bases between. The CDR3 totals 17 residues. Germline V gives CDR1 MNHEY, CDR2 SVGEGT. CDR3 sequence (DNA): TGTGCCAGCAGCATACCCCACAGTACCACTAGCACAGATACGCAGTATTTT. This encodes CASSIPHSTTSTDTQYF.

V is TRBV20-1 and J is TRBJ2-7; 9 nucleotides line up with TRBD1. The germline V gene has CDR1 DFQATT and CDR2 SNEGSKA (reference sequence). J gave up 7 bases and V 3 bases, and 13 bases lay outside the gene matches. The CDR3 has 15 amino acids. CDR3 bases: TGCAGTGCTAGTGTTGTGGGGACAGGGTCTGATGAGCAGTACTTC. It is translated as CSASVVGTGSDEQYF.

The chain has TRBV6-5 and TRBJ1-2; 10 bases are shared with TRBD1. The germline V gene has CDR1 MNHEY and CDR2 SVGAGI. J was trimmed by 5 bases and V by 5 bases; bases with no gene match: 8. This CDR3 has 15 residues. CDR3 in DNA: TGTGCCAGCAGTCCCCGGACAGGGGGTCGGTATGGCTACACCTTC. Its protein is CASSPRTGGRYGYTF.

This clone appeared once. The V and J genes are TRBV5-1 and TRBJ2-2, with 8 bases that match TRBD1. The junction had 5 bases not matched to a gene; V was cut back by 3 bases and J by 1 base. Germline V gene sequence: CDR1 SGHRS, CDR2 YFSETQ. The CDR3 totals 16 residues. The CDR3 loop is CASSSTGTGNTGELFF. In DNA form, the CDR3 reads TGCGCCAGCAGCTCGACCGGGACAGGGAACACCGGGGAGCTGTTTTTT.

The chain links TRBV9 to TRBJ1-3, with a weak D call TRBD1 (6 bases). The germline CDR1 and CDR2 sequences are SGDLS and YYNGEE. Trimming removed 4 bases at V and 0 bases at J, with 14 bases between. The CDR3 length is 16 residues. Here the CDR3 reads CASSPGHRSSGNTIYF. DNA of the CDR3: TGTGCCAGCAGCCCGGGACACCGCAGCTCTGGAAACACCATATATTTT. The variable domain in full, completed from reference TRBV9 and TRBJ1-3, reads DSGVTQTPKHLITATGQRVTLRCSPRSGDLSVYWYQQSLDQGLQFLIQYYNGEERAKGNILERFSAQQFPDLHSELNLSSLELGDSALYFCASSPGHRSSGNTIYFGEGSWLTVV.

This clone was picked up a small number of times. This sequence joins TRBV30 and TRBJ2-2; D may be TRBD1 (6 bases). Germline V gene sequence: CDR1 GTSNPN, CDR2 SVGIG (reference sequence). This CDR3 is 12 amino acids long. Between the trimmed V and J ends, which lost 8 bases and 5 bases, there was a span of 12 bases. CDR3 region: CAKQTGTGELFF. The DNA for the CDR3 is TGTGCCAAACAGACAGGTACCGGGGAGCTGTTTTTT.

The chain recombines TRBV24-1 with TRBJ2-5; 8 bases line up with TRBD1. The CDR3 has 16 residues. Germline V lookup: CDR1 KGHDR, CDR2 SFDVKD. V trimming: 2 bases; J trimming: 2 bases; junction bases outside the gene matches: 6. The CDR3 region is CATSDSLDREQETQYF. DNA for the CDR3: TGTGCCACCAGTGATTCCTTGGACAGGGAGCAAGAGACCCAGTACTTC.

V is TRBV5-3 and J is TRBJ1-2, with D tentatively TRBD1 (5 bases). TRBV5-3 is annotated as an ORF whose role is uncertain. The CDR3 is 14 amino acids. The ends were cut back, 3 bases at V and 4 bases at J, with 13 bases in the middle. CDR3 region: CARSYSRQSYGYTF. The DNA for the CDR3 is TGTGCCAGAAGCTACAGCCGACAGAGCTATGGCTACACCTTC.

The chain employs TRBV29-1 and TRBJ2-7, with 7 bases fitting TRBD1. V lost 4 bases to trimming and J lost 1 base; unmatched junction nucleotides: 4. Germline V gene sequence: CDR1 SQVTM, CDR2 ANQGSEA. This CDR3 spans 13 amino acids. The CDR3 DNA reads as TGCAGCGTTGCTAGGGACAGTTCCTACGAGCAGTACTTC. It yields the protein CSVARDSSYEQYF.

The chain recombines TRBV6-2 or TRBV6-3 with TRBJ2-7; D unresolved. The germline V gene has CDR1 MNHEY and CDR2 SVGEGT. This CDR3 has 13 residues. V lost 0 bases and J 6 bases, leaving 9 bases between the germline ends. Written as DNA, the CDR3 is TGTGCCAGCAGTTACTCACGGTTGCTCGAGCAGTACTTC. Amino acids: CASSYSRLLEQYF.

The chain carries TRBV18 and TRBJ2-3; D gene unclear. Trimming pared 6 bases from V and 6 bases from J, leaving 10 bases between. Germline-derived CDR1 and CDR2 are KGHSH and LQKENI. The CDR3 extends over 12 amino acids. CDR3 in DNA: TGTGCCAGCTCGCTGTACGGGGATACGCAGTATTTT. The encoded protein is CASSLYGDTQYF.

The chain is built from TRBV28 and TRBJ2-3; D might be TRBD1 (6 bases). V lost 5 bases, J lost 3 bases, and 21 bases lay in between. In germline, CDR1 is MDHEN, CDR2 SYDVKM. The CDR3 is made up of 17 amino acids. The CDR3 DNA reads TGTGCCAGCAGTCTACAGGGTTTCCCTTTTATGACAGATACGCAGTATTTT. Amino acid sequence: CASSLQGFPFMTDTQYF.

The genes are TRBV4-1 and TRBJ2-5; 9 bases map to TRBD1. The germline CDR1 and CDR2 sequences are MGHRA and YSYEKL. Trimming took 3 bases from V and 4 from J; bases not matched to a gene: 3. The CDR3 is made up of 14 amino acids. In nucleotides, the CDR3 is TGCGCCAGCAGCCAGTACAGGGGGCTAGAGACCCAGTACTTC. It specifies CASSQYRGLETQYF.

J is TRBJ1-1 and V is TRBV4-1; D possibly corresponds to TRBD1 (5 bases). The germline V gene encodes CDR1 MGHRA and CDR2 YSYEKL. The CDR3 runs to 16 residues. V lost 0 bases and J 3 bases, leaving 14 bases between the germline ends. CDR3 sequence reads: CASSQEWSRAHTEAFF. CDR3 in DNA: TGCGCCAGCAGCCAAGAATGGAGCAGGGCCCACACTGAAGCTTTCTTT.

This chain connects TRBV18 to TRBJ1-4; the D gene is possibly TRBD1 (6 bases). Between the trimmed V and J ends, which lost 3 bases and 5 bases, there was a span of 7 bases. The CDR3 contains 13 residues. CDR1 and CDR2 (germline): KGHSH, LQKENI. The CDR3 spells CASSPGTNEKLFF. The CDR3 nucleotides are TGTGCCAGCTCACCGGGGACAAATGAAAAACTGTTTTTT.

The count of this clone is one. This rearrangement joins TRBV12-3 or TRBV12-4 to TRBJ1-2, with D unclear. The germline V and J ends were trimmed by 4 bases and 3 bases, with 3 bases remaining between them. The CDR3 has 11 amino acids. Here the CDR3 DNA reads TGTGCCAGCAGTTCCTACTATGGCTACACCTTC. Encoded protein: CASSSYYGYTF.

This chain uses TRBV6-5 with TRBJ2-7; tentatively, D is TRBD1 (5 bases). In germline, CDR1 is MNHEY, CDR2 SVGAGI. The CDR3 totals 12 residues. V was trimmed by 4 bases and J by 7 bases, leaving 11 bases between them. CDR3 in amino acids: CASSSLAGEQYF. The CDR3 region has the DNA TGTGCCAGCAGTTCGTTGGCAGGGGAGCAGTACTTC.

This chain joins TRBV7-8 and TRBJ2-1, with 10 bases fitting TRBD1. Germline CDR1 and CDR2: SGHVS and FQNEAQ. V dropped 5 bases and J dropped 2; count of bases not matched to a gene: 9. CDR3 length: 17 amino acids. CDR3 in amino acids: CASSVDRGRFPYNEQFF. CDR3 coding DNA: TGTGCCAGCAGCGTAGACAGGGGGCGCTTCCCCTACAATGAGCAGTTCTTC.

The chain uses TRBV5-4 and TRBJ2-3, with D possibly TRBD1 on 5 matching bases. V lost 3 bases and J 4 bases, leaving 9 bases between the germline ends. The CDR3 is 13 amino acids. Germline-derived CDR1 and CDR2 are SGHNT and YYREEE (reference sequence). The CDR3 region is CASSWEGADTQYF. In DNA form, the CDR3 reads TGTGCCAGCAGCTGGGAAGGGGCAGATACGCAGTATTTT.

This clone was seen once. The chain has TRBV4-2 and TRBJ2-6, with unresolved D. Germline V gene sequence: CDR1 LGHNA, CDR2 YNFKEQ. Trimming left V 4 bases short and J 0 bases short, with 13 bases between. CDR3 size: 17 residues. This CDR3 is CASSPHLGSSGANVLTF. CDR3 coding DNA: TGTGCCAGCAGCCCCCATTTGGGCAGCTCTGGGGCCAACGTCCTGACTTTC.

In DNA form, the CDR3 reads TGTGCCAGCAGCTTAATAGGGACTAGCGGGCTTCAAGAGACCCAGTACTTC. Translated: CASSLIGTSGLQETQYF. The chain has TRBV7-2 and TRBJ2-5; TRBD2 matches 12 bases. Germline trimming cut 2 bases from V and 2 bases from J; bases unmatched to any gene: 6. This CDR3 comprises 17 residues. The germline V gene encodes CDR1 SGHTA and CDR2 FQGNSA. The complete variable domain, with remaining parts taken from reference TRBV7-2 and TRBJ2-5, reads GAGVSQSPSNKVTEKGKDVELRCDPISGHTALYWYRQSLGQGLEFLIYFQGNSAPDKSGLPSDRFSAERTGGSVSTLTIQRTQQEDSAVYLCASSLIGTSGLQETQYFGPGTRLLVL.